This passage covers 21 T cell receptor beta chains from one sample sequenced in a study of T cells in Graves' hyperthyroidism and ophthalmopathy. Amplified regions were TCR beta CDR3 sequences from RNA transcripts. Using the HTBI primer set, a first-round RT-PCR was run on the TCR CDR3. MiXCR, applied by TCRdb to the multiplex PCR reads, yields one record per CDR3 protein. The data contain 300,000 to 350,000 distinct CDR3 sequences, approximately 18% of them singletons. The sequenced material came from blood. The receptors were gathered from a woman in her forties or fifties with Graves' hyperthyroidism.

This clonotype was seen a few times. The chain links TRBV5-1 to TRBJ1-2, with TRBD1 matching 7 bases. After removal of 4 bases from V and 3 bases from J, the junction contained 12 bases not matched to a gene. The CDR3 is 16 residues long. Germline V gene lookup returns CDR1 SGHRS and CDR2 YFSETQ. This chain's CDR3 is CASSALPQGVDYGYTF. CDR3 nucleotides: TGCGCCAGCAGCGCCCTACCTCAGGGGGTTGACTATGGCTACACCTTC.

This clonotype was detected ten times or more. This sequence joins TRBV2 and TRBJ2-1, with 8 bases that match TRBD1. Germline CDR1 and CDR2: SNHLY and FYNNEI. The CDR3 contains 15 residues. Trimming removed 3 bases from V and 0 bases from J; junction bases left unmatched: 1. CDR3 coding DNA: TGTGCCAGCAGTGACACAGGGGGCTCCTACAATGAGCAGTTCTTC. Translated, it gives CASSDTGGSYNEQFF.

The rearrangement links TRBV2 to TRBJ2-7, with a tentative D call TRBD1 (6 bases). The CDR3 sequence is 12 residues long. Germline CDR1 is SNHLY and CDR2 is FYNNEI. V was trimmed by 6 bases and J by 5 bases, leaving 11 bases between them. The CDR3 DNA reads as TGTGCCAGCAGCGTTGACAGGAACGAGCAGTACTTC. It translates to CASSVDRNEQYF.

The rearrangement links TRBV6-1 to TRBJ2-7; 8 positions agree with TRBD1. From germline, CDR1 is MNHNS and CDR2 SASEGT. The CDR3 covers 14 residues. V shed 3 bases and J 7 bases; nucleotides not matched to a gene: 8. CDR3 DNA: TGTGCCAGCAGTGACGCCCAGGGGGCTCGGGAGCAGTACGTC. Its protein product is CASSDAQGAREQYV.

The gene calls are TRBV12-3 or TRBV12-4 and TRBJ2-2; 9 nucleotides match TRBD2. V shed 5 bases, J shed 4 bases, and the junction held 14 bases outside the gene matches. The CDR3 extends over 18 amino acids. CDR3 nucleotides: TGTGCCAGCAGTGAAGCTGGGCGGGGGGGGCGTGTCACCGGGGAGCTGTTTTTT. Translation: CASSEAGRGGRVTGELFF.

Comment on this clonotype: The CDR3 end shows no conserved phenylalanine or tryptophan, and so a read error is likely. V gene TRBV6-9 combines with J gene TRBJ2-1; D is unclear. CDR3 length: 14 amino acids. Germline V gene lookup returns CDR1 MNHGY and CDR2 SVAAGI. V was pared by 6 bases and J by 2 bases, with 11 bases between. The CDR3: CASSYSMAYNEQFY. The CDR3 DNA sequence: TGTGCCAGCAGCTACAGTATGGCCTACAATGAGCAGTTCTAC.

The CDR3 nucleotides read TGCGCCAGCAGCTCAATAAACCCGGGACGAGACAATGAGCAGTTCTTC. Its protein product is CASSSINPGRDNEQFF. The chain has TRBV5-1 and TRBJ2-1; D is possibly TRBD1 or TRBD2 (5 bases each). V was cut by 3 bases and J by 5 bases, with 18 bases left in between. The CDR3 has 16 amino acids. Germline V CDR1 and CDR2: SGHRS, YFSETQ.

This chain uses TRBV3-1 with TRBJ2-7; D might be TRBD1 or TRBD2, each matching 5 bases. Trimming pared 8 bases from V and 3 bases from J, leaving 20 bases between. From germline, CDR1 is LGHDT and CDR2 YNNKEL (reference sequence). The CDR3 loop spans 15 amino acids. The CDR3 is CASGPVEGLDYEQYV. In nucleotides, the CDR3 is TGTGCCAGCGGCCCGGTTGAGGGGTTGGACTACGAGCAGTACGTC.

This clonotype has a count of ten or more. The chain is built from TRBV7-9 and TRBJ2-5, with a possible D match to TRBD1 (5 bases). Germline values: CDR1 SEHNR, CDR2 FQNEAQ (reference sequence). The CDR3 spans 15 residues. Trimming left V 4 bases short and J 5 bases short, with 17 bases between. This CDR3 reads CASSSPGQPDETQYF. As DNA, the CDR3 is TGTGCCAGCAGCTCCCCCGGACAACCCGATGAGACCCAGTACTTC.

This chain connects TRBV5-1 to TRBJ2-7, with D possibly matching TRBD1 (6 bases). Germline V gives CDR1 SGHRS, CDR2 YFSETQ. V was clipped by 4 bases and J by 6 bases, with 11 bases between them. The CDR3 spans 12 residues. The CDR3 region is CASSRADSEQYF. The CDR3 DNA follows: TGCGCCAGCAGCCGAGCGGACAGCGAGCAGTACTTC. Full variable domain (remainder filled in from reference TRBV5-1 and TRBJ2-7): KAGVTQTPRYLIKTRGQQVTLSCSPISGHRSVSWYQQTPGQGLQFLFEYFSETQRNKGNFPGRFSGRQFSNSRSEMNVSTLELGDSALYLCASSRADSEQYFGPGTRLTVT.

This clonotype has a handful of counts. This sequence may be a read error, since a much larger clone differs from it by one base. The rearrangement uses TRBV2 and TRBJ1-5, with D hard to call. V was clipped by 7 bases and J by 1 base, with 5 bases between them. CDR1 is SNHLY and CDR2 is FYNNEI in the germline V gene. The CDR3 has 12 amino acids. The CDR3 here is CASKASNQPQHF. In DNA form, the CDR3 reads TGTGCCAGCAAGGCCAGCAATCAGCCCCAGCATTTT.

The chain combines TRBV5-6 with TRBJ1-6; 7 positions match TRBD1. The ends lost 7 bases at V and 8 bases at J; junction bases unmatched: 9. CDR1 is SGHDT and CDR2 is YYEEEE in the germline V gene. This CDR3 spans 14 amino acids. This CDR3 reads CASPGGRPDSPLHF. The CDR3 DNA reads TGTGCCAGCCCAGGGGGGCGGCCCGATTCACCCCTCCACTTT.

This chain's CDR3 is CATSRPLGTGGNTGELFF. The DNA for the CDR3 is TGTGCCACCAGCAGACCCTTAGGGACAGGGGGGAACACCGGGGAGCTGTTTTTT. The chain employs TRBV15 and TRBJ2-2; 11 bases map to TRBD1. This CDR3 region has 18 residues. The V segment lost 2 bases and the J segment 1 base; nucleotides outside the gene matches: 6. The germline CDR1 and CDR2 sequences are LNHNV and YYDKDF (reference sequence).

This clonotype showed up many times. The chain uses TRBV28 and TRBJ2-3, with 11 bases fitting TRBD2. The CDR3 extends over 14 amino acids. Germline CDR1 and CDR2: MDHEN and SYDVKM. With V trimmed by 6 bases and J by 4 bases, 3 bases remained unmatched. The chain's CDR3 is CASRLAGDPDTQYF. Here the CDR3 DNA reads TGTGCCAGCAGACTAGCGGGAGACCCAGATACGCAGTATTTT. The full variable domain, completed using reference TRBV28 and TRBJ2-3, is DVKVTQSSRYLVKRTGEKVFLECVQDMDHENMFWYRQDPGLGLRLIYFSYDVKMKEKGDIPEGYSVSREKKERFSLILESASTNQTSMYLCASRLAGDPDTQYFGPGTRLTVL.

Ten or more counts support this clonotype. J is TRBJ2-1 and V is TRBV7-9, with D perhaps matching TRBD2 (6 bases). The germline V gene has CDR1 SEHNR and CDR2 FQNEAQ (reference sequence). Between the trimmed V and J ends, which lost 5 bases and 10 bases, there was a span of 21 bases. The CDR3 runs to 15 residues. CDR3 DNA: TGTGCCAGCAGCCCCACGGTACTAGCAGTGGCCGAGCAGTTCTTC. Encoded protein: CASSPTVLAVAEQFF.

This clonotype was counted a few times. CDR3 loop: CASRQIINPQETQYF. The CDR3 nucleotides are TGTGCCAGCAGACAAATAATTAACCCCCAAGAGACCCAGTACTTC. The chain combines TRBV7-9 with TRBJ2-5, with no clear D. CDR1 is SEHNR, CDR2 FQNEAQ, per germline (reference sequence). The ends were cut back, 6 bases at V and 1 base at J, with 15 bases in the middle. This CDR3 is 15 amino acids long.

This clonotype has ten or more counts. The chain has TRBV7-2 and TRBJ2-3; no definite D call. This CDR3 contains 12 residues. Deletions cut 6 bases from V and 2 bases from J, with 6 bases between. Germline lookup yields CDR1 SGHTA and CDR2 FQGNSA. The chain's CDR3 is CASSLLTDTQYF. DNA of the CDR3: TGTGCCAGCAGTTTACTCACAGATACGCAGTATTTT.

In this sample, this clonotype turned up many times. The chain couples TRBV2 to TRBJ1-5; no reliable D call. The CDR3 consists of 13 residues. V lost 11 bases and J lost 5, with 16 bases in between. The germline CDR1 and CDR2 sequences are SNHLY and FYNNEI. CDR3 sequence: CASQQLGDQPQHF. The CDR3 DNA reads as TGTGCCTCCCAGCAGCTGGGTGATCAGCCCCAGCATTTT.

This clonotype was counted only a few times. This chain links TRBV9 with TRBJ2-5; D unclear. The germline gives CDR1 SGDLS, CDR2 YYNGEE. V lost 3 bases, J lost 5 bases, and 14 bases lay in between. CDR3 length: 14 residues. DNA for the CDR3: TGTGCCAGCAGCGCCTCCGGGCCCCTGGAGACCCAGTACTTC. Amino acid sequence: CASSASGPLETQYF.

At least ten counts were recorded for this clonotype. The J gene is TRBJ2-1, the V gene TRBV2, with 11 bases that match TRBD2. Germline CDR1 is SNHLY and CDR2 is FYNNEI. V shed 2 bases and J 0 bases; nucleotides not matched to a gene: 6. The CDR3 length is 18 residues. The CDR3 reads CASSESSGRSGSYNEQFF. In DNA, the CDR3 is TGTGCCAGCAGTGAATCTAGCGGGAGGAGTGGCTCCTACAATGAGCAGTTCTTC.

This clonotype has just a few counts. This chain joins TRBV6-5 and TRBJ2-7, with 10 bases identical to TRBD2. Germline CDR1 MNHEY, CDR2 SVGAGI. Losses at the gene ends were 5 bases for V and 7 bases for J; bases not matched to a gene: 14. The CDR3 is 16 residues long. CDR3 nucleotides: TGTGCCAGCAGTCACCCCCAGGGAGCGGGAGGGGGGGAGCAGTACTTC. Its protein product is CASSHPQGAGGGEQYF.